This TCR beta chain appears in the sequencing data of a study of cytomegalovirus exposure and HLA in healthy donors. 60 Vbeta and 13 Jbeta primers were used in PCR. The table came from immunoSEQ multiplex PCR; TCRdb's copy has only in-frame clones and leaves some out. The profile shows 150,000 to 200,000 clones, about 59% of them singletons. Germline V gene sequence: CDR1 MNHNS, CDR2 SASEGT. This CDR3 has 10 residues. Between the trimmed V and J ends, which lost 6 bases and 7 bases, there was a span of 6 bases. V usage is TRBV6-1 and J usage is TRBJ1-2; a weak D match, TRBD1 (6 bases). This TCR came from a man aged 35 to 55 in good health and CMV-seronegative. The specimen was PBMCs. The CDR3 DNA reads as TGTGCCAGCAGCAGGGGTGGCTACACCTTC. As protein: CASSRGGYTF.